One sample yielded the 12 T cell receptor beta chains listed below, sequenced in a study of human T cells and chemical hapten exposure. In TCRdb, the RACE reads were re-called with MiXCR into one record per CDR3 protein. Here the sample spans about 15,000 distinct CDR3 sequences, approximately 16% being singletons. Described time point: patch test 1, 2 weeks after DPC sensitization. The sample's treatment: therapeutic diphenylcyclopropenone sensitization with weekly scalp DPC. The material was whole blood, obtained in connection with sensitization to the hapten diphenylcyclopropenone (DPC). These receptor sequences come from a woman in her 30s with alopecia areata. Some clones in this sample may be carry-over from other donors' samples.

This clonotype was recorded at least ten times. V and J are TRBV3-1 and TRBJ2-7; D may be TRBD1 (6 bases). There are 15 residues in the CDR3. Germline V gives CDR1 LGHDT, CDR2 YNNKEL (reference sequence). V shed 5 bases and J shed 3 bases, with 17 bases lying between them. CDR3 in amino acids: CASSGPRGSSYEQYV. The CDR3, as DNA: TGTGCCAGCAGCGGTCCCAGGGGCTCTAGCTACGAGCAGTACGTC.

This clonotype was observed many times. CDR3 amino acids: CSAGGDRGLFF. The CDR3 coding sequence is TGCAGCGCAGGTGGAGACAGGGGGCTGTTTTTT. This chain links TRBV29-1 with TRBJ2-2, with 8 bases identical to TRBD1. The CDR3 contains 11 residues. V shed 7 bases, J shed 13 bases, and the junction held 8 bases outside the gene matches. From germline, CDR1 is SQVTM and CDR2 ANQGSEA.

The chain has TRBV7-6 and TRBJ2-1, with 9 bases fitting TRBD1. The CDR3 is 13 amino acids. Looked up from germline, CDR1 is SGHVS and CDR2 is FNYEAQ. The junction had 3 bases not matched to a gene; V was cut back by 3 bases and J by 9 bases. Written as DNA, the CDR3 is TGTGCCAGCAGCTTCGGACAGGGGACTGAGCAGTTCTTC. This codes for CASSFGQGTEQFF.

This clonotype is medium-sized (0.01 to 0.1%) by share. The V gene is TRBV10-3, the J gene TRBJ1-1; 8 bases align to TRBD1. Losses at the gene ends were 5 bases for V and 8 bases for J; bases not matched to a gene: 4. The CDR3 is 12 amino acids. CDR1 is ENHRY and CDR2 is SYGVKD in the germline V gene. The CDR3 sequence is CAISTGGIEAFF. In DNA form, the CDR3 reads TGTGCCATCAGTACAGGGGGGATCGAAGCTTTCTTT.

At least ten counts were recorded for this clonotype. The chain is built from TRBV28 and TRBJ2-1; 11 positions match TRBD1. This CDR3 has 18 amino acids. Per germline, CDR1 MDHEN and CDR2 SYDVKM. After removal of 2 bases from V and 3 bases from J, the junction contained 9 bases not matched to a gene. The CDR3 region is CASSLPNWTGGRYNEQFF. The CDR3 DNA is TGTGCCAGCAGTTTACCTAACTGGACAGGGGGCCGCTACAATGAGCAGTTCTTC.

This clonotype has just a few counts. The chain employs TRBV20-1 and TRBJ2-3; D gene uncertain. V dropped 6 bases and J dropped 5 bases, with 9 bases sitting between them. Germline CDR1 is DFQATT and CDR2 is SNEGSKA (reference sequence). The CDR3 is 11 residues long. CDR3 in amino acids: CSAQIGDTQYF. In DNA form, the CDR3 reads TGCAGTGCCCAAATCGGAGATACGCAGTATTTT.

In its sample, this clonotype was seen a few times. This chain joins TRBV5-5 and TRBJ2-5, with 7 bases aligning to TRBD1. Germline values: CDR1 SGHKS, CDR2 YYEKEE (reference sequence). This CDR3 region has 14 residues. J lost 4 bases, V lost 4 bases, and 7 bases had no gene match. CDR3 sequence: CASSTGTVPETQYF. Written as DNA, the CDR3 is TGTGCCAGCAGCACCGGGACAGTCCCAGAGACCCAGTACTTC.

At least ten counts were recorded for this clonotype. The CDR3 spells CASTNTGGQPQHF. The CDR3 nucleotides read TGTGCCAGCACCAACACAGGGGGCCAGCCCCAGCATTTT. The chain links TRBV6-6 to TRBJ1-5, with 9 bases matching TRBD1. V lost 7 bases, J lost 7 bases, and 5 bases stayed unmatched. The CDR3 spans 13 residues. Germline CDR1 and CDR2: MNHNY and SVGAGI (reference sequence).

The chain has TRBV28 and TRBJ2-4; 7 bases are shared with TRBD2. The CDR3 contains 15 residues. Trimming removed 8 bases from V and 4 bases from J; junction bases left unmatched: 11. The germline gives CDR1 MDHEN, CDR2 SYDVKM. The CDR3 loop reads CASGGPGGIKNIQYF. Written as DNA, the CDR3 is TGTGCCAGCGGAGGGCCGGGAGGCATTAAAAACATTCAGTACTTC. Together with reference TRBV28 and TRBJ2-4, the CDR3 gives the full variable domain: DVKVTQSSRYLVKRTGEKVFLECVQDMDHENMFWYRQDPGLGLRLIYFSYDVKMKEKGDIPEGYSVSREKKERFSLILESASTNQTSMYLCASGGPGGIKNIQYFGAGTRLSVL.

The table lists this clonotype with many counts. CDR3 in amino acids: CASRDRGPGELFF. In DNA, the CDR3 is TGTGCCAGCAGGGACAGGGGCCCCGGGGAGCTGTTTTTT. V is TRBV12-3 or TRBV12-4 and J is TRBJ2-2; 9 nucleotides agree with TRBD1. With 6 bases clipped from V and 6 bases from J, the junction kept 2 bases outside the gene matches. The CDR3 covers 13 residues.

By share, this clonotype counts as medium-sized (0.01 to 0.1%). The genes are TRBV3-1 and TRBJ2-1; D gene uncertain. The CDR3 loop spans 13 amino acids. V lost 0 bases to trimming and J lost 7 bases, with 7 bases between them. Germline V gene data show CDR1 as LGHDT and CDR2 as YNNKEL (reference sequence). In DNA, the CDR3 is TGTGCCAGCAGCCAAGATCCCTGGAATGAGCAGTTCTTC. Translated: CASSQDPWNEQFF.

This clonotype was found many times. V and J are TRBV14 and TRBJ2-6, with a tentative D call TRBD1 (6 bases). This CDR3 spans 17 amino acids. Deletions cut 0 bases from V and 3 bases from J, with 12 bases between. Germline V gene data show CDR1 as SGHDN and CDR2 as FVKESK. The CDR3 region has the DNA TGTGCCAGCAGCCAAGAAGGGACACTACGTGGGGCCAACGTCCTGACTTTC. It codes for CASSQEGTLRGANVLTF.